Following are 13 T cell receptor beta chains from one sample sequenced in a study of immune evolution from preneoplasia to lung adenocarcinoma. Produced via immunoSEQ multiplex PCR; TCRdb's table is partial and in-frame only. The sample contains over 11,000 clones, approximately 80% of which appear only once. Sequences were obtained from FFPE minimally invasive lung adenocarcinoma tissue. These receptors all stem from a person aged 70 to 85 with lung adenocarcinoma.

The CDR3 region has the DNA TGCAGCGTTGTGGGGACATTCCCCTATGGCTACACCTTC. Its protein is CSVVGTFPYGYTF. The chain recombines TRBV29-1 with TRBJ1-2; the D gene is possibly TRBD1 (6 bases). The CDR3 sequence is 13 residues long. Per germline, CDR1 SQVTM and CDR2 ANQGSEA. V was cut by 4 bases and J by 4 bases, with 13 bases left in between.

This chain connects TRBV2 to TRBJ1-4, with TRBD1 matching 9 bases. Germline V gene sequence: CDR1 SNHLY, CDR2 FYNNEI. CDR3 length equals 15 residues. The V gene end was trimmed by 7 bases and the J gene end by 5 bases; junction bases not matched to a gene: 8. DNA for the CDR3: TGTGCCAGCATATACCCCGGGACAGGGAATGAAAAACTGTTTTTT. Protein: CASIYPGTGNEKLFF. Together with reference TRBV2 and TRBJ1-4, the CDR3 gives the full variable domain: EPEVTQTPSHQVTQMGQEVILRCVPISNHLYFYWYRQILGQKVEFLVSFYNNEISEKSEIFDDQFSVERPDGSNFTLKIRSTKLEDSAMYFCASIYPGTGNEKLFFGSGTQLSVL.

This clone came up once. The CDR3 loop reads CASRDRATDTQYF. CDR3 DNA sequence: TGTGCCAGCAGGGACAGGGCCACAGATACGCAGTATTTT. This chain links TRBV13 with TRBJ2-3; TRBD1 aligns across 8 bases. In germline, CDR1 is PRHDT, CDR2 FYEKMQ (reference sequence). The CDR3 sequence is 13 residues long. Trimming took 6 bases from V and 2 from J; bases not matched to a gene: 1.

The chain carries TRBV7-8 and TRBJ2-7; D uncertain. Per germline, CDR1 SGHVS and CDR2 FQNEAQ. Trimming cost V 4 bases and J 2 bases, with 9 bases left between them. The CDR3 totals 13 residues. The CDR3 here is CASSWPSTYEQYF. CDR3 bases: TGTGCCAGCAGCTGGCCTTCCACCTACGAGCAGTACTTC.

The CDR3 DNA follows: TGTGCCAGCAGTTTACCTAGCGGGGGCCAGAACACCGGGGAGCTGTTTTTT. It specifies CASSLPSGGQNTGELFF. This chain links TRBV28 with TRBJ2-2, with TRBD2 matching over 10 bases. Germline trimming cut 2 bases from V and 1 base from J; bases unmatched to any gene: 4. Looked up from germline, CDR1 is MDHEN and CDR2 is SYDVKM. The CDR3 totals 17 residues. The whole variable domain, filled in from reference TRBV28 and TRBJ2-2, reads DVKVTQSSRYLVKRTGEKVFLECVQDMDHENMFWYRQDPGLGLRLIYFSYDVKMKEKGDIPEGYSVSREKKERFSLILESASTNQTSMYLCASSLPSGGQNTGELFFGEGSRLTVL.

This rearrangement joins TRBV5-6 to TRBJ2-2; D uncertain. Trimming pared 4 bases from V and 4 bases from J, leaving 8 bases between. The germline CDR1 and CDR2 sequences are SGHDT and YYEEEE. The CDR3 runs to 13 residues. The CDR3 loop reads CASSPDITGELFF. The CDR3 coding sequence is TGTGCCAGCAGCCCTGACATCACCGGGGAGCTGTTTTTT.

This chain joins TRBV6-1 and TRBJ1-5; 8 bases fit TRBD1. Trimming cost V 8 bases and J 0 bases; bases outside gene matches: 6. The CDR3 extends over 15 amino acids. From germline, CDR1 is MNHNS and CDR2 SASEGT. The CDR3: CASDRGHYSNQPQHF. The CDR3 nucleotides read TGTGCCAGCGACAGGGGCCATTATAGCAATCAGCCCCAGCATTTT.

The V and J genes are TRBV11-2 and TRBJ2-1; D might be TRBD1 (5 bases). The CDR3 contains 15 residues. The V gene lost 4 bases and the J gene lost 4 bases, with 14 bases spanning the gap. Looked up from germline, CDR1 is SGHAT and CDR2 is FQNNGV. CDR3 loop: CASSSTGPYYNEQFF. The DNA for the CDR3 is TGTGCCAGCAGCTCTACAGGACCCTATTACAATGAGCAGTTCTTC. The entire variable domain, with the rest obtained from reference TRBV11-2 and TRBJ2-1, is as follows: EAGVAQSPRYKIIEKRQSVAFWCNPISGHATLYWYQQILGQGPKLLIQFQNNGVVDDSQLPKDRFSAERLKGVDSTLKIQPAKLEDSAVYLCASSSTGPYYNEQFFGPGTRLTVL.

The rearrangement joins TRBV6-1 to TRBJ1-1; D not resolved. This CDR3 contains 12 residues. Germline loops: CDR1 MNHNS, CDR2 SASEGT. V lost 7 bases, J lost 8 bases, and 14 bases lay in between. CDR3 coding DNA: TGTGCCAGCACAGTCCAGGACCGAGAAGCTTTCTTT. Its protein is CASTVQDREAFF.

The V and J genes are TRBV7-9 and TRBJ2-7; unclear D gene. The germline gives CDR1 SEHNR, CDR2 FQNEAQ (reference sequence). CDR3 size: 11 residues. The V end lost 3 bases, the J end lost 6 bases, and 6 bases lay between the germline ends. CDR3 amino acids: CASSFSTEQYF. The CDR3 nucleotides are TGTGCCAGCAGCTTTAGTACCGAGCAGTACTTC. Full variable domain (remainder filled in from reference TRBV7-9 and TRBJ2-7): DTGVSQNPRHKITKRGQNVTFRCDPISEHNRLYWYRQTLGQGPEFLTYFQNEAQLEKSRLLSDRFSAERPKGSFSTLEIQRTEQGDSAMYLCASSFSTEQYFGPGTRLTVT.

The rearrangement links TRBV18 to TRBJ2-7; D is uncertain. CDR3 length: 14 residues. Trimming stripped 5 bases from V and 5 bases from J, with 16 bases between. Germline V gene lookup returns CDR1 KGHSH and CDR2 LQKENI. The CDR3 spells CASSSRALSDEQYF. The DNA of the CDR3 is TGTGCCAGCTCATCACGTGCCTTAAGTGACGAGCAGTACTTC.

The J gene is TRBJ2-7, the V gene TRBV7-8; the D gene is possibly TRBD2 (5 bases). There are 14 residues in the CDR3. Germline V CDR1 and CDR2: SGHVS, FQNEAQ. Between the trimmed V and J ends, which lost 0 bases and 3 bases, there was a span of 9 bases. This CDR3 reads CASSLAVGNYEQYF. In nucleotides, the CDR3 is TGTGCCAGCAGCTTAGCCGTCGGGAACTACGAGCAGTACTTC. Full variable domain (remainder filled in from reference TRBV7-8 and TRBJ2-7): GAGVSQSPRYKVAKRGQDVALRCDPISGHVSLFWYQQALGQGPEFLTYFQNEAQLDKSGLPSDRFFAERPEGSVSTLKIQRTQQEDSAVYLCASSLAVGNYEQYFGPGTRLTVT.

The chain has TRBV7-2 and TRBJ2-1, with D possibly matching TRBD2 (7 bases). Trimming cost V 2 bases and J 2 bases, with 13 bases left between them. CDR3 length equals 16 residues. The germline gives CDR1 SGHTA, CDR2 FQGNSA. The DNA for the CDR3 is TGTGCCAGCAGCTTAACAGCGGGACAAACCTACAATGAGCAGTTCTTC. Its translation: CASSLTAGQTYNEQFF.